A selection of T cell receptor beta chains follows, all from one sample in a study of human T cells and chemical hapten exposure. Each CDR3 protein is one row after TCRdb ran MiXCR on the 5' RACE reads. The data contain about 140,000 distinct CDR3 sequences, roughly 4% of them singletons. The receptor set was obtained from a female donor in good health. The CDR3 runs from the conserved cysteine through the conserved F or W. Each record gives: J gene, V gene, D gene, clone size, CDR3 protein, CDR3 DNA. A D gene is named only where the DNA matches it firmly. Some rows have no size entry. The others give once, few or many, or a class for an expanded clone.

J gene: TRBJ1-1; V gene: TRBV2; D gene: .; clone size: .; CDR3 protein: CASSEGGMNTEAFF; CDR3 DNA: TGTGCCAGTAGTGAGGGGGGAATGAACACTGAAGCTTTCTTT
J gene: TRBJ2-1; V gene: TRBV9; D gene: TRBD2; clone size: many; CDR3 protein: CASSPRAGGLLGEQFF; CDR3 DNA: TGTGCCAGCAGCCCAAGAGCGGGGGGGCTGTTGGGTGAGCAGTTCTTC
J gene: TRBJ1-1; V gene: TRBV28; D gene: .; clone size: many; CDR3 protein: CASSPTDWTEAFF; CDR3 DNA: TGTGCCAGCAGCCCGACAGATTGGACTGAAGCTTTCTTT
J gene: TRBJ2-3; V gene: TRBV7-2; D gene: TRBD2; clone size: many; CDR3 protein: CASSISGVSANTQYF; CDR3 DNA: TGTGCCAGCAGCATTAGCGGGGTGAGCGCGAATACGCAGTATTTT
J gene: TRBJ2-2; V gene: TRBV12-3/TRBV12-4; D gene: .; clone size: .; CDR3 protein: CASRSSRNTGELFF; CDR3 DNA: TGTGCCAGCAGGTCCAGCAGGAACACCGGGGAGCTGTTTTTT
J gene: TRBJ2-2; V gene: TRBV5-4; D gene: .; clone size: few; CDR3 protein: CASSMRDGYTGELFF; CDR3 DNA: TGTGCCAGCAGCATGCGGGACGGCTACACCGGGGAGCTGTTTTTT
J gene: TRBJ2-2; V gene: TRBV27; D gene: .; clone size: few; CDR3 protein: CASRPTRSTGELFF; CDR3 DNA: TGTGCCAGCAGGCCGACTAGATCCACCGGGGAGCTGTTTTTT
J gene: TRBJ1-1; V gene: TRBV28; D gene: TRBD1; clone size: few; CDR3 protein: CASIGADRMNTEAFF; CDR3 DNA: TGTGCCAGCATCGGGGCGGACAGGATGAACACTGAAGCTTTCTTT
J gene: TRBJ2-1; V gene: TRBV5-4; D gene: .; clone size: many; CDR3 protein: CASSLEAGESYNEQFF; CDR3 DNA: TGTGCCAGCAGCTTGGAGGCCGGAGAGAGTTACAATGAGCAGTTCTTC
J gene: TRBJ1-2; V gene: TRBV2; D gene: TRBD1; clone size: many; CDR3 protein: CASMGDRVLGYGYTF; CDR3 DNA: TGTGCCAGCATGGGAGACAGGGTGTTAGGCTATGGCTACACCTTC
J gene: TRBJ2-5; V gene: TRBV18; D gene: .; clone size: .; CDR3 protein: CASSNYSQETQYF; CDR3 DNA: TGTGCCAGCTCCAACTATTCCCAAGAGACCCAGTACTTC
J gene: TRBJ1-1; V gene: TRBV7-9; D gene: TRBD1; clone size: few; CDR3 protein: CASSLFRGACDTEAFF; CDR3 DNA: TGTGCCAGCAGCTTATTCAGGGGGGCTTGTGACACTGAAGCTTTCTTT
J gene: TRBJ2-3; V gene: TRBV5-4; D gene: .; clone size: many; CDR3 protein: CAILNRGGNTDTQYF; CDR3 DNA: TGTGCCATCCTAAACAGGGGAGGAAACACAGATACGCAGTATTTT
J gene: TRBJ1-1; V gene: TRBV7-3; D gene: .; clone size: many; CDR3 protein: CASSPRREAEAFF; CDR3 DNA: TGTGCCAGCAGCCCCCGGCGGGAGGCTGAAGCTTTCTTT
J gene: TRBJ1-5; V gene: TRBV10-3; D gene: TRBD1; clone size: many; CDR3 protein: CAITGQLNQPQHF; CDR3 DNA: TGTGCCATCACGGGACAGCTCAATCAGCCCCAGCATTTT
J gene: TRBJ1-1; V gene: TRBV10-2; D gene: TRBD1; clone size: .; CDR3 protein: CASRQGALTEAFF; CDR3 DNA: TGCGCCAGCAGACAGGGGGCTCTTACTGAAGCTTTCTTT
J gene: TRBJ2-5; V gene: TRBV6-1; D gene: .; clone size: many; CDR3 protein: CASSQTVRGQETQYF; CDR3 DNA: TGTGCCAGCAGTCAAACGGTCAGGGGCCAAGAGACCCAGTACTTC